Described below is a single T cell receptor (beta chain) sequence and its context. Its antigen remains unknown. Preparation of the TCRbeta library was carried out with unique molecular identifiers. MiXCR, applied by TCRdb to the PCR reads, yields one record per CDR3 protein. The table shows around 600,000 distinct CDR3 sequences, with under 30% occurring only once. Trimming removed 2 bases at V and 5 bases at J, with 10 bases between. Germline V gives CDR1 LGHNA, CDR2 YSLEER. The length of the CDR3 is 13 residues. This sample was included in a study of T-cell reconstitution after alpha-beta-depleted transplantation in children. General observations from the study: Recipient T cells and thymic progenitors that survived gave rise to the high TCRbeta diversity observed at day 60 in some patients. Where alpha-beta T cells came from about two months after transplant was reportedly several hundred expanded graft clones. After one year, T-cell counts and TCRbeta diversity mostly came from new T cells.

The receptor's source is a boy in the first two years of life who had a stem cell transplant for acute myeloid leukemia, so the T cells may come from the graft donor. The chain carries TRBV4-3 and TRBJ2-7, with a tentative D call TRBD2 (6 bases). The sample was PBMCs, mostly from graft donor cells, taken 360 days after TCRalphabeta/CD19-depleted stem cell transplant. The CDR3 reads CASSQSPSDEQYF. DNA for the CDR3: TGCGCCAGCAGCCAATCCCCTAGCGACGAGCAGTACTTC.